Sequencing of this T cell receptor beta chain was carried out in a study of PD-L1 blockade in urothelial cancer. TCRdb's copy holds only in-frame clones and misses some; the assay was immunoSEQ multiplex PCR. Of some 77,000 clones in the sample, roughly 87% were seen once. The CDR3 has 13 residues. V was clipped by 6 bases and J by 4 bases, with 13 bases between them. CDR1 is MGHDK and CDR2 is SYGVNS in the germline V gene. The rearrangement links TRBV25-1 to TRBJ2-7; D remains ambiguous. This receptor was obtained from a woman in her seventies with urothelial cancer. This sample comprised PBMCs, obtained around atezolizumab (anti-PD-L1) treatment. CDR3 residues: CASRGAVSYEQYF. The CDR3 DNA reads TGTGCCAGCAGGGGCGCAGTTTCTTACGAGCAGTACTTC.